This TCR beta chain was sequenced for a study of T cell repertoires in cytomegalovirus infection. Regarding the study as a whole: HLA-C-restricted, CMV-specific TCR beta clonotypes were dominant ex vivo.

TCRdb reanalysed the reads using MiXCR and keeps one entry per CDR3 protein. The sample has fewer than 200,000 distinct CDR3 sequences, approximately 15% seen once. Trimming at V came to 3 bases and at J to 5 bases, leaving 9 bases not matched to a gene. Germline lookup yields CDR1 SGDLS and CDR2 YYNGEE. The CDR3 spans 15 residues. About this clonotype: Its target is unknown.

The sample comprised PBMCs. The sequence derives from a human donor in good health (CMV status not recorded). Some clones in this sample may be carry-over from other donors' samples. V usage is TRBV9 and J usage is TRBJ1-1; 8 nucleotides line up with TRBD1. The CDR3 nucleotides read TGTGCCAGCAGCGCTGGACAGGGTGTGAGTACTGAAGCTTTCTTT. This codes for CASSAGQGVSTEAFF.